These 12 T cell receptor beta chains were all obtained from the same sample, sequenced in a study of T cell responses to AZD1222 COVID-19 vaccine. Sequenced by immunoSEQ multiplex PCR; TCRdb stores in-frame clones only, minus some. The table records about 160,000 clones, 88% of them present only once. Material: peripheral blood, obtained 28 days after the second AZD1222 dose. These receptors came from an adult who received the AZD1222 COVID-19 vaccine.

This clone was found once. V is TRBV3-1 (or the pseudogene TRBV3-2) and J is TRBJ1-5; D may be TRBD1 (5 bases). Germline lookup yields CDR1 LGHDT and CDR2 YNNKEL (reference sequence). V was pared by 0 bases and J by 7 bases, with 13 bases between. The CDR3 has 15 residues. The chain's CDR3 is CASSQDGQGGQPQHF. CDR3 bases: TGTGCCAGCAGCCAAGATGGGCAGGGTGGACAGCCCCAGCATTTT.

The V call is TRBV19, the J call TRBJ2-7; D is perhaps TRBD2 (6 bases). CDR1 and CDR2 from the germline V gene are LNHDA and SQIVND (reference sequence). The V end lost 3 bases, the J end lost 3 bases, and 6 bases lay between the germline ends. The CDR3 loop spans 12 amino acids. The CDR3 sequence is CASSIGSYEQYF. CDR3 DNA: TGTGCCAGTAGTATCGGGAGCTACGAGCAGTACTTC.

The V gene is TRBV4-3, the J gene TRBJ1-1, with 7 bases identical to TRBD1. Germline-derived CDR1 and CDR2 are LGHNA and YSLEER. This CDR3 is built from 19 residues. The V segment lost 1 base and the J segment 1 base; nucleotides outside the gene matches: 15. The DNA of the CDR3 is TGCGCCAGCAGCCAAGTAGGTTGGGGCAGGGGGAACGGGAACACTGAAGCTTTCTTT. It is translated as CASSQVGWGRGNGNTEAFF.

CDR3: CASGLILGVGMSTDTQYF. CDR3 bases: TGTGCTAGTGGTTTGATCCTCGGGGTTGGAATGAGCACAGATACGCAGTATTTT. The chain recombines TRBV12-5 with TRBJ2-3, with D possibly being TRBD2 (5 bases). Trimming removed 2 bases at V and 0 bases at J, with 18 bases between. This CDR3 has 18 amino acids. The germline V gene has CDR1 LGHNT and CDR2 FRNRAP.

The V gene is TRBV10-3, the J gene TRBJ1-2, with D unclear. The CDR3 is made up of 12 amino acids. In germline, CDR1 is ENHRY, CDR2 SYGVKD. Trimming cost V 2 bases and J 7 bases, with 8 bases left between them. The CDR3 region is CAISEHGFGYTF. CDR3 nucleotides: TGTGCCATCAGTGAGCACGGTTTTGGCTACACCTTC.

This clone was seen a few times. Written as DNA, the CDR3 is TGCGCCAGCAGCCAATTTAACCGGGACCAAGAGACCCAGTACTTC. It encodes CASSQFNRDQETQYF. The rearrangement joins TRBV4-3 to TRBJ2-5; D call uncertain. Germline CDR1 is LGHNA and CDR2 is YSLEER. V gave up 2 bases and J gave up 0 bases, with 10 bases separating them. This CDR3 has 15 amino acids.

The V and J genes are TRBV6-5 and TRBJ1-2; 7 bases are shared with TRBD1. Trimming took 6 bases from V and 8 from J; bases not matched to a gene: 9. Germline CDR1 reads MNHEY; CDR2 reads SVGAGI. This CDR3 has 13 residues. As DNA, the CDR3 is TGTGCCAGCAGGATCGGGACAGAACGAGGCTACACCTTC. This codes for CASRIGTERGYTF.

The sample holds one count of this clone. The chain has TRBV4-1 and TRBJ1-4; a possible D gene is TRBD1 (6 bases). V was shortened by 7 bases and J by 5 bases, with 14 bases between the two germline ends. The germline V gene encodes CDR1 MGHRA and CDR2 YSYEKL. This CDR3 has 14 residues. CDR3 protein: CASNGGGINEKLFF. CDR3 sequence (DNA): TGCGCCAGCAACGGGGGCGGCATCAATGAAAAACTGTTTTTT.

The chain uses TRBV13 and TRBJ1-2, with a possible D match to TRBD1 (6 bases). V was cut by 4 bases and J by 7 bases, with 16 bases left in between. Germline V lookup: CDR1 PRHDT, CDR2 FYEKMQ (reference sequence). The CDR3 covers 14 residues. The CDR3 sequence is CASSSPRQAGGYTF. The CDR3 coding sequence is TGTGCCAGCAGCTCCCCGCGACAGGCGGGTGGCTACACCTTC. Together with reference TRBV13 and TRBJ1-2, the CDR3 gives the full variable domain: AAGVIQSPRHLIKEKRETATLKCYPIPRHDTVYWYQQGPGQDPQFLISFYEKMQSDKGSIPDRFSAQQFSDYHSELNMSSLELGDSALYFCASSSPRQAGGYTFGSGTRLTVV.

The chain has TRBV19 and TRBJ1-1, with TRBD1 identical over 8 bases. The V gene's germline CDR1 is LNHDA and CDR2 SQIVND (reference sequence). With 5 bases clipped from V and 1 base from J, the junction kept 6 bases outside the gene matches. CDR3 size: 15 residues. CDR3 region: CASSGTGGGNTEAFF. The DNA for the CDR3 is TGTGCCAGTAGTGGGACAGGAGGTGGGAACACTGAAGCTTTCTTT.

The J gene is TRBJ2-5, the V gene TRBV3-1 (or the pseudogene TRBV3-2), with 9 bases identical to TRBD1. V dropped 1 base and J dropped 7; count of bases not matched to a gene: 10. This CDR3 spans 16 amino acids. Germline V gene data show CDR1 as LGHDT and CDR2 as YNNKEL (reference sequence). The CDR3 sequence: CASSQGDRGGEATQYF. The CDR3 DNA is TGTGCCAGCAGCCAAGGTGACAGGGGGGGTGAAGCGACCCAGTACTTC.

This chain links TRBV7-9 with TRBJ1-3; D possibly corresponds to TRBD1 (6 bases). The germline V and J ends were trimmed by 3 bases and 4 bases, with 13 bases remaining between them. Per the germline V gene, CDR1 is SEHNR and CDR2 is FQNEAQ (reference sequence). The CDR3 loop spans 15 amino acids. CDR3 in amino acids: CASSFNPGQGNTIYF. For the CDR3, the DNA is TGTGCCAGCAGCTTTAATCCGGGACAAGGAAACACCATATATTTT.